Shown below are 20 T cell receptor beta chains from a single sample sequenced in a study of T cells after yellow fever vaccination. One entry per CDR3 protein results from TCRdb running MiXCR on the 5' RACE reads. The table lists 300,000 or so distinct CDR3 sequences, about an eighth of them singletons. Sequenced material: CD4+ T cells sorted from PBMCs, taken 45 days after the yellow fever booster vaccination. These receptors were obtained from a man aged 25-40 years who received the YFV17D yellow fever vaccine.

V gene TRBV5-6 combines with J gene TRBJ2-3; D is ambiguous. This CDR3 has 16 residues. V gave up 0 bases and J gave up 2 bases, with 13 bases separating them. The germline V gene has CDR1 SGHDT and CDR2 YYEEEE. Here the CDR3 reads CASSLVRSEFTDTQYF. CDR3 sequence (DNA): TGTGCCAGCAGCTTGGTGCGGTCCGAATTCACAGATACGCAGTATTTT. The full variable domain, with the rest looked up from reference TRBV5-6 and TRBJ2-3, is DAGVTQSPTHLIKTRGQQVTLRCSPKSGHDTVSWYQQALGQGPQFIFQYYEEEERQRGNFPDRFSGHQFPNYSSELNVNALLLGDSALYLCASSLVRSEFTDTQYFGPGTRLTVL.

A note on this clonotype: A much larger clone lies a single base off, so this may be a read error. The chain is built from TRBV12-3 or TRBV12-4 and TRBJ2-3, with 7 bases fitting TRBD2. The CDR3 has 14 residues. Trimming cost V 6 bases and J 3 bases; bases outside gene matches: 6. The CDR3 loop is CASRKSGGTDTQYF. The CDR3, as DNA: TGTGCCAGCAGAAAGTCGGGAGGAACAGATACGCAGTATTTT.

A remark on this clonotype: Because it lacks the conserved phenylalanine or tryptophan at the end, this CDR3 is likely a read error. The chain uses TRBV6-5 and TRBJ2-1; D is ambiguous. CDR1 MNHEY and CDR2 SVGAGI come from the germline V gene. The CDR3 spans 11 residues. Deletions cut 4 bases from V and 9 bases from J, with 7 bases between. The CDR3 loop is CASSWGPEQFL. In DNA form, the CDR3 reads TGTGCCAGCAGTTGGGGTCCTGAGCAGTTCCTC.

The chain employs TRBV5-1 and TRBJ2-5; tentatively, D is TRBD1 (7 bases). This CDR3 region has 15 residues. V was pared by 5 bases and J by 2 bases, with 16 bases between. Germline V gene sequence: CDR1 SGHRS, CDR2 YFSETQ. The DNA of the CDR3 is TGCGCCAGCAGAAGACAGGGAGGAGGGCAAGAGACCCAGTACTTC. This translates into CASRRQGGGQETQYF.

The chain uses TRBV30 and TRBJ2-1, with TRBD2 as a possible D gene (6 bases). Trimming cost V 4 bases and J 2 bases, with 9 bases left between them. Per germline, CDR1 GTSNPN and CDR2 SVGIG (reference sequence). The CDR3 length is 13 residues. As DNA, the CDR3 is TGTGCCTGGAACCGCGGGGCCTACAATGAGCAGTTCTTC. Its protein is CAWNRGAYNEQFF.

In this sample, this clonotype turned up a few times. The V call is TRBV20-1, the J call TRBJ2-1; D gene uncertain. This CDR3 comprises 14 residues. The V gene lost 1 base and the J gene lost 7 bases, with 14 bases spanning the gap. CDR1 and CDR2 from the germline V gene are DFQATT and SNEGSKA (reference sequence). The CDR3 sequence is CSARVGVARNEQFF. The CDR3 DNA reads as TGCAGTGCTAGAGTTGGTGTAGCACGGAATGAGCAGTTCTTC.

This clonotype was detected only a few times. One end of the junction varies from germline; a read error may be responsible. CDR3 DNA sequence: TGTGCCAGCAGCTGGGGCGGGTCGGAAGAGTTC. The encoded protein is CASSWGGSEEF. The gene calls are TRBV5-4 and TRBJ2-7, with D perhaps being TRBD1 or TRBD2 (5 bases each). The CDR3 runs to 11 residues. CDR1 and CDR2 (germline): SGHNT, YYREEE (reference sequence).

The gene calls are TRBV24-1 and TRBJ2-4, with TRBD1 matching 9 bases. V shed 3 bases, J shed 9 bases, and the junction held 8 bases outside the gene matches. Germline lookup yields CDR1 KGHDR and CDR2 SFDVKD. The CDR3 runs 15 residues. The DNA of the CDR3 is TGTGCCACCAGTGATGCGGGACAGGGAATTGCCATTCAGTACTTC. Translating gives CATSDAGQGIAIQYF.

The genes are TRBV20-1 and TRBJ2-3; 13 nucleotides agree with TRBD2. The CDR3 consists of 14 residues. Unmatched junction bases numbered 2, after V lost 6 bases and J lost 2 bases. Germline values: CDR1 DFQATT, CDR2 SNEGSKA (reference sequence). In DNA, the CDR3 is TGCAGTGCCGGGACTAGCGGGATCACAGATACGCAGTATTTT. It is translated as CSAGTSGITDTQYF.

The gene calls are TRBV29-1 and TRBJ1-4; possibly TRBD1 for D (6 bases). V gave up 4 bases and J gave up 4 bases, with 16 bases separating them. CDR1 and CDR2 from the germline V gene are SQVTM and ANQGSEA. This CDR3 is 15 amino acids long. CDR3 sequence: CSVGNRVSGNEKLFF. CDR3 DNA sequence: TGCAGCGTTGGTAACAGGGTGTCTGGTAATGAAAAACTGTTTTTT.

This clonotype was seen repeatedly, ten times or more. The V call is TRBV12-3 or TRBV12-4, the J call TRBJ2-1; D is uncertain. V was cut by 3 bases and J by 8 bases, with 14 bases left in between. The CDR3 loop spans 14 amino acids. This CDR3 reads CASSFGPREDEQFF. CDR3 coding DNA: TGTGCCAGCAGTTTCGGGCCTCGCGAGGATGAGCAGTTCTTC.

The chain joins TRBV12-3 or TRBV12-4 to TRBJ1-1; tentative D call: TRBD1 (6 bases). CDR3 size: 14 residues. Trimming shortened V by 1 base and J by 5 bases, and 11 bases separated the two germline ends. As DNA, the CDR3 is TGTGCCAGCAGTTTAGGGGGGCGAGAGACTGAAGCTTTCTTT. Residues: CASSLGGRETEAFF.

The CDR3 reads CASSRASGSWYEQYF. The CDR3 region has the DNA TGCGCCAGCAGCCGGGCTAGCGGGAGCTGGTACGAGCAGTACTTC. V usage is TRBV4-3 and J usage is TRBJ2-7, with TRBD2 matching 10 bases. Germline CDR1 LGHNA, CDR2 YSLEER. Trimming removed 4 bases from V and 4 bases from J; junction bases left unmatched: 7. This CDR3 spans 15 amino acids.

This clonotype occurred many times. V usage is TRBV12-3 or TRBV12-4 and J usage is TRBJ2-7; TRBD2 agrees at 8 bases. With 1 base clipped from V and 4 bases from J, the junction kept 6 bases outside the gene matches. The CDR3 length is 15 residues. This chain's CDR3 is CASSLVAGHPYEQYF. The CDR3 nucleotides read TGTGCCAGCAGTTTAGTAGCGGGACACCCATACGAGCAGTACTTC.

The chain combines TRBV3-1 with TRBJ2-7; D uncertain. The germline V and J ends were trimmed by 2 bases and 2 bases, with 7 bases remaining between them. The CDR3 runs 13 residues. Germline-derived CDR1 and CDR2 are LGHDT and YNNKEL (reference sequence). The CDR3 nucleotides are TGTGCCAGCAGCCAATTTCGAACCTACGAGCAGTACTTC. Translating gives CASSQFRTYEQYF.

The gene calls are TRBV5-3 and TRBJ2-2; D uncertain. TRBV5-3 is annotated as an ORF whose role is uncertain. The CDR3 is 14 amino acids. Trimming removed 8 bases at V and 4 bases at J, with 15 bases between. In DNA, the CDR3 is TGTGCCAGCGCCCTGACAAGGAGCACCGGGGAGCTGTTTTTT. This codes for CASALTRSTGELFF.

The rearrangement links TRBV7-2 to TRBJ2-3; D gene unclear. CDR3 length: 14 residues. In germline, CDR1 is SGHTA, CDR2 FQGNSA. Trimming pared 4 bases from V and 6 bases from J, leaving 14 bases between. The CDR3 loop reads CASSSPVEGDTQYF. CDR3 bases: TGTGCCAGCAGCTCACCGGTCGAAGGGGATACGCAGTATTTT.

This clonotype was recorded a few times. This chain joins TRBV5-1 and TRBJ2-1; tentative D call: TRBD2 (6 bases). This CDR3 has 15 amino acids. CDR1 and CDR2 from the germline V gene are SGHRS and YFSETQ. V dropped 3 bases and J dropped 2 bases, with 12 bases sitting between them. The CDR3 spells CASSWTGDPYNEQFF. The CDR3 DNA follows: TGCGCCAGCAGCTGGACGGGAGACCCCTACAATGAGCAGTTCTTC. The full variable domain, completed using reference TRBV5-1 and TRBJ2-1, is KAGVTQTPRYLIKTRGQQVTLSCSPISGHRSVSWYQQTPGQGLQFLFEYFSETQRNKGNFPGRFSGRQFSNSRSEMNVSTLELGDSALYLCASSWTGDPYNEQFFGPGTRLTVL.

The V gene is TRBV4-3, the J gene TRBJ2-1, with D perhaps matching TRBD1 or TRBD2 (5 bases each). CDR1 is LGHNA and CDR2 is YSLEER in the germline V gene. The CDR3 sequence is 18 residues long. V was trimmed by 1 base and J by 12 bases, leaving 28 bases between them. This chain's CDR3 is CASSQGTVVGGGARGQFF. Here the CDR3 DNA reads TGCGCCAGCAGCCAAGGGACGGTAGTAGGAGGTGGGGCAAGGGGGCAGTTCTTC.

The V call is TRBV7-3, the J call TRBJ2-1; 9 bases are shared with TRBD1. The ends lost 4 bases at V and 4 bases at J; junction bases unmatched: 5. The CDR3 has 15 amino acids. CDR1 and CDR2 (germline): SGHTA, FQGTGA. CDR3 nucleotide sequence: TGTGCCAGCAGCTCCCCCGGGACAGGGTACAATGAGCAGTTCTTC. This sequence encodes CASSSPGTGYNEQFF.